This T cell receptor beta chain is drawn from a study of T-cell reconstitution after alpha-beta-depleted transplantation in children. Study observations and caveats: Diversity of TCRbeta at day 60 was high in some patients, arising from surviving recipient T cells and thymic progenitors.

Unique molecular identifiers were used in preparing the TCRbeta library. TCRdb passed the PCR reads through MiXCR, listing each CDR3 protein once. The table records about 300,000 distinct CDR3 sequences, over 9.5% of them present only once. This clonotype showed up many times. Its antigen is undetermined. The CDR3 is made up of 12 amino acids. Germline assignment: CDR1 SQVTM and CDR2 ANQGSEA. J gave up 4 bases and V 2 bases, and 0 bases lay outside the gene matches. This specimen consisted of PBMCs, obtained before TCRalphabeta/CD19-depleted stem cell transplant. The chain employs TRBV29-1 and TRBJ2-5, with 8 bases aligning to TRBD2. This sequence originates from a boy in the first two years of life with acute myeloid leukemia, due to receive a stem cell transplant. This CDR3 reads CSVESGGETQYF. The CDR3 DNA reads as TGCAGCGTTGAAAGCGGGGGAGAGACCCAGTACTTC.